This T cell receptor beta chain was identified during a study of blood T cells in healthy people across ages. Overall study findings and caveats: When set beside aged donors, long-lived donors presented more naive CD4+ cells and higher diversity. Researchers judged that diversity estimates from one million T cells fell short of true values.

Then a second PCR, running roughly 6 to 12 cycles, was carried out with a sample-barcoded 5' primer and a J-beta primer mix. In TCRdb, the 5' RACE reads were re-called with MiXCR into one record per CDR3 protein. The sample has roughly 1.9 million distinct CDR3 sequences, approximately 40% seen once. In regard to this clonotype: Its antigen is still unknown.

This sequence originates from a human donor in good health. Sequenced material: blood.

The CDR3 DNA follows: TGCAGTACGAACACTGAAGCTTTCTTT. Translation gives CSTNTEAFF. V is TRBV20-1 and J is TRBJ1-1; D is unclear. CDR1 DFQATT and CDR2 SNEGSKA come from the germline V gene (reference sequence). V was shortened by 8 bases and J by 1 base, with 2 bases between the two germline ends. This CDR3 contains 9 residues.